The sequence of this TCR beta chain was determined in a study of blood T cell repertoires in COVID-19. The repertoire was sequenced with immunoSEQ multiplex PCR; TCRdb's copy has only in-frame clones and lacks some. The sample includes 200,000 to 300,000 clones, 83% of them seen just once. Comments on this clone: Distinct nucleotide sequences in the sample also encode this CDR3.

Sequences were obtained from PBMCs or T cells enriched from blood (not recorded which). The clonotype comes from a woman aged 40 to 49 who had been exposed to COVID-19.

CDR3 region: CASRDRGPEAFF. The CDR3 region has the DNA TGTGCCAGCAGGGACAGGGGGCCTGAAGCTTTCTTT. The V call is TRBV2, the J call TRBJ1-1, with 11 bases fitting TRBD1. Germline V CDR1 and CDR2: SNHLY, FYNNEI. The CDR3 extends over 12 amino acids. The V and J ends lost 6 bases and 6 bases, in that order; junction bases with no gene match: 0.